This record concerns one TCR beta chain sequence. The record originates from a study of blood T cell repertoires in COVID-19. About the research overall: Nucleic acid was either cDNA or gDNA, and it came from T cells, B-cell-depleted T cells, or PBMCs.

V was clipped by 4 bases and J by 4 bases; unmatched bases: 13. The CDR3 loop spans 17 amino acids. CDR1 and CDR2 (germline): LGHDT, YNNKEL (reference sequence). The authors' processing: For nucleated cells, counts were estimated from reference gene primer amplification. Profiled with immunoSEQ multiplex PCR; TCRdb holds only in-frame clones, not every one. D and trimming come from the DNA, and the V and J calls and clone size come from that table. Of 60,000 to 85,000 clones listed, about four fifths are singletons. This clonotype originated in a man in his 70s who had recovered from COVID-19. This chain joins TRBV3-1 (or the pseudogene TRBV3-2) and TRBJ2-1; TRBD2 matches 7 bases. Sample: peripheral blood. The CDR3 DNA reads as TGTGCCAGCAGCCCTACTCGAGTTAGCGGGCGGTACAATGAGCAGTTCTTC. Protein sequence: CASSPTRVSGRYNEQFF.